The TCR beta chain under discussion was sequenced for a study of regulatory T cells in long-lasting Graves disease. In the study overall: Antithyroid drugs had been taken by newly diagnosed Graves' patients for under 3 months.

In building TCR beta libraries, iRepertoire HTBI primers were used together with Arm-PCR of CDR3 regions. TCRdb independently ran MiXCR on the multiplex PCR reads; one entry per CDR3 protein. The table includes about 240,000 distinct CDR3 sequences, over 20% detected once. The germline gives CDR1 SGHAT, CDR2 FQNNGV. With 5 bases removed from V and 7 bases from J, the gap between germline ends came to 15 bases. The CDR3 contains 13 residues. Study outcomes and limitations: Persistent disease showed a preference for TRBV28, TRBJ1-2 and TRBJ2-5.

Time point of the sample: newly diagnosed GD, antithyroid drugs for less than 3 months. The TCR library was prepared using RNA isolated from PBMCs. Notes on this clonotype: Its cognate antigen is unknown. This likely stems from a read error, as it lies one base from a far larger clone.

The rearrangement uses TRBV11-2 and TRBJ2-7; D is uncertain. The sequence was obtained from a female donor with Graves disease. The sequencing used peripheral blood mononuclear cells (PBMCs), collected at new diagnosis, from a patient treated with antithyroid drugs. DNA of the CDR3: TGTGCCAGCAGCCTCGGACCCAACAATGAGCAGTACTTC. It translates to CASSLGPNNEQYF.